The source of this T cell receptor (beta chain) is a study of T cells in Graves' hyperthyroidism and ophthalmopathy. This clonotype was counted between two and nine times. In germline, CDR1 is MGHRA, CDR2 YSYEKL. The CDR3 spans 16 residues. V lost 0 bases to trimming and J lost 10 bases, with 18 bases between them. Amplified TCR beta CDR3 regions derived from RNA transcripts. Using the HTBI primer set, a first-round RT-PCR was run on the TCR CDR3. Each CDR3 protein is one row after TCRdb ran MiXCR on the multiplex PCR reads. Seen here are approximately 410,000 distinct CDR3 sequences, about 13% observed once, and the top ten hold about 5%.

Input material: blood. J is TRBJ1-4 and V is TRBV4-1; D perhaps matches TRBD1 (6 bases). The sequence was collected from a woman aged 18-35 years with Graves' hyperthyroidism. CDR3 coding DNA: TGCGCCAGCAGCCAAGATTTGAACAGGGAGAGGGGAAAACTGTTTTTT. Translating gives CASSQDLNRERGKLFF.